This TCR beta chain was sequenced for a study of blood T cell repertoires in COVID-19. Turning to the study itself: Acute and convalescent COVID-19 samples came from the United States, Italy and Spain. T cells, B-cell-depleted T cells, or PBMCs supplied cDNA or gDNA.

Under the authors' procedure: From reference gene primer amplification, estimates of nucleated cell counts were derived. TCRdb keeps only in-frame clones here, not all; method: immunoSEQ multiplex PCR. V, J and clone size are taken as reported in that table, and D and trimming were inferred from the DNA itself. The sample contains roughly 500,000 clones, more than 75% of which appear only once. The CDR3 runs to 15 residues. The junction had 7 bases not matched to a gene; V was cut back by 6 bases and J by 5 bases. Looked up from germline, CDR1 is SNHLY and CDR2 is FYNNEI. Self-reported history from a screening survey and questionnaire set each donor's cohort.

The clonotype originates from a woman between 40 and 50 years old who had recovered from COVID-19. Sequenced: PBMCs or T cells enriched from blood (not recorded which). The chain carries TRBV2 and TRBJ2-2; 9 nucleotides align to TRBD2. CDR3 nucleotide sequence: TGTGCCAGCAGGATACAGAGCGGGAGGACCGGGGAGCTGTTTTTT. Amino acids: CASRIQSGRTGELFF. The whole variable domain, filled in from reference TRBV2 and TRBJ2-2, reads EPEVTQTPSHQVTQMGQEVILRCVPISNHLYFYWYRQILGQKVEFLVSFYNNEISEKSEIFDDQFSVERPDGSNFTLKIRSTKLEDSAMYFCASRIQSGRTGELFFGEGSRLTVL.